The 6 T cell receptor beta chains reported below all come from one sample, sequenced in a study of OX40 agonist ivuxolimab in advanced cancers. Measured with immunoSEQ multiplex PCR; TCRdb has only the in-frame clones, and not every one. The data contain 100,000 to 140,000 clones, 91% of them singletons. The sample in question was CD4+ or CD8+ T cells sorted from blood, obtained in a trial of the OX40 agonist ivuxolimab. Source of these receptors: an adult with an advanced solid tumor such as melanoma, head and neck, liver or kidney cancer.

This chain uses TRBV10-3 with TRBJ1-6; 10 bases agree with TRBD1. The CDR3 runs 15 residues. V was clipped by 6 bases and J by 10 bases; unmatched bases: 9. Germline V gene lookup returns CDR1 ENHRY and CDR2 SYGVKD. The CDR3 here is CAIRPGQGLGSPLHF. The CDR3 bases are TGTGCCATCAGGCCGGGACAGGGGTTGGGATCACCCCTCCACTTT.

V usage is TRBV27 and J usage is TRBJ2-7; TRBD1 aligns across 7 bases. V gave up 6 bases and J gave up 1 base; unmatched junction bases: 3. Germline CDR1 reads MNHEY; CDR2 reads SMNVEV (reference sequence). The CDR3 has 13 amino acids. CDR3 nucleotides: TGTGCCAGCAGCTACAGGGGTTCCTACGAGCAGTACTTC. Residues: CASSYRGSYEQYF.

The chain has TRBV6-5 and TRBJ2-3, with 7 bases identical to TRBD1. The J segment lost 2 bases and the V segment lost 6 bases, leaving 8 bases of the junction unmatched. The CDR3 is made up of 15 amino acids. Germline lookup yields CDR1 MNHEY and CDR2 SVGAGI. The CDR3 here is CASRNRGPTTDTQYF. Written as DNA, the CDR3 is TGTGCCAGCAGGAACAGGGGCCCCACCACAGATACGCAGTATTTT.

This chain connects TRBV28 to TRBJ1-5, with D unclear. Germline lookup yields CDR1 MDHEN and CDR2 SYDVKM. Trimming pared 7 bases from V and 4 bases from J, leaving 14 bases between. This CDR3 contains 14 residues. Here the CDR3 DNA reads TGTGCCAGCACCGGCTCAACTGGGAATCAGCCCCAGCATTTT. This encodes CASTGSTGNQPQHF.

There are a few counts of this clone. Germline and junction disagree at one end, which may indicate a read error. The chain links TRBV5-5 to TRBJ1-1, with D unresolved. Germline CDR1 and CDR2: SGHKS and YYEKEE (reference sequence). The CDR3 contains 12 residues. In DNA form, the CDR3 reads TGTGCCAGCAGCTTGTTAAACACGGAAGCTTTCTTT. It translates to CASSLLNTEAFF.

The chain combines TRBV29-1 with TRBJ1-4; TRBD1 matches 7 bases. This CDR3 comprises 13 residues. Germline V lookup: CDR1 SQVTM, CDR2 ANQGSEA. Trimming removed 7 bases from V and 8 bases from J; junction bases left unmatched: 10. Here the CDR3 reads CSALRDRNEKLFF. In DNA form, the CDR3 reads TGCAGCGCCCTCCGGGACAGAAACGAAAAACTGTTTTTT.